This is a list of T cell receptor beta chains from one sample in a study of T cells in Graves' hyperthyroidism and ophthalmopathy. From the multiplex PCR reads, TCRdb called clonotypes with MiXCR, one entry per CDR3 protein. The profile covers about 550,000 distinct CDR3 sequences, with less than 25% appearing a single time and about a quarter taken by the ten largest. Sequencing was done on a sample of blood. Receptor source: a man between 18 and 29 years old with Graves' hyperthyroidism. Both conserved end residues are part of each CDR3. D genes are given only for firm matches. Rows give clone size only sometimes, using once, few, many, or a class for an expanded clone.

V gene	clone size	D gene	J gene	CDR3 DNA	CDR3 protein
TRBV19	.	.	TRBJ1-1	TGTGCCAGCATGCTTGGGGGCGGTAGTACTGAAGCTTTCTTT	CASMLGGGSTEAFF
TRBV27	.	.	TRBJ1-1	TGTGCCAGCAGTTTACTAGCCGGACACCCGAACACTGAAGCTTTCTTT	CASSLLAGHPNTEAFF
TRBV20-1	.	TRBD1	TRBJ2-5	TGCAGTGCCTCAAGACAGGGAGAGACCCAGTACTTC	CSASRQGETQYF
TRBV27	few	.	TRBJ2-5	TGTGCCAGCAGTTTATACCCGGGACGCAACCAAGAGACCCAGGACTTC	CASSLYPGRNQETQDF
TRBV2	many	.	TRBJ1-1	TGTGCCAGCAGTGCAGGATTGGGGGCTGAAGCTTTCTTT	CASSAGLGAEAFF
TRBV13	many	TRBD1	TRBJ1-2	TGTGCCAGCAGCTCTTCGGGACAGGGAAATGGCTACACCTTC	CASSSSGQGNGYTF
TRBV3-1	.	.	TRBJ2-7	TGTGCCAGCAGCCAAGCGTCGCTTTACGAGCAGTACTTC	CASSQASLYEQYF
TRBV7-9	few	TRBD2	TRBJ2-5	TGTGCCAGCAGCCGGTTGATAGCGGGGGGCGTTGAGACCCAGTACTTC	CASSRLIAGGVETQYF
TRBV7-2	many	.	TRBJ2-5	TGTGCCAGCAGCTTGCATAGGGACCAAGAGACCCAGTACTTC	CASSLHRDQETQYF
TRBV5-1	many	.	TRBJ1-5	TGCGCCAGCAGCTCGGGCCTGGGAAGCAATCAGCCCCAGCATTTT	CASSSGLGSNQPQHF
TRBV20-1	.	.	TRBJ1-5	TGCAGTGCTAGAGAACAGGGACACTTCAGGCAGCCCCAGCATTTT	CSAREQGHFRQPQHF
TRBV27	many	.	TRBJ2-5	TGTGCCAGCAGTTCCTCCCGAGGGGGATACGAGACCCAGTACTTC	CASSSSRGGYETQYF
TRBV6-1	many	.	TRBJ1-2	TGTGCCAGCAGTGAAAAACCTGGAGGAGGCGGCTACACCTTC	CASSEKPGGGGYTF
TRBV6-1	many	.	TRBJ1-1	TGTGCCAGCAGTGCCCTAGACAGGAACACTGAAGCTTTCTTT	CASSALDRNTEAFF
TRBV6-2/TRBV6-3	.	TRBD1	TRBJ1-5	TGTGCCGTTCAGAAGCTGGCTCGCGACAGGGTTCAGCCCCAGCATTTT	CAVQKLARDRVQPQHF
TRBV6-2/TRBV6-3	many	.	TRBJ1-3	TGTGCCAGCAGTACCAGGACCCTAGGCCTCCCGCACTCTGGAAACACCATATATTTT	CASSTRTLGLPHSGNTIYF
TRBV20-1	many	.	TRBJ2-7	TGCAGTGCTAGAGATACCGCCAGATACTACGAGCAGTACTTC	CSARDTARYYEQYF
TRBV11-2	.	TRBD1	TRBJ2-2	TGTGCCAGCAGCTTAGGGAGACAGGGCGACAGGACCGGGGAGCTGTTTTTT	CASSLGRQGDRTGELFF
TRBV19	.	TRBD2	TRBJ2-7	TGTGCCAGTAGTTCCGGACTAGTGCAGTACTTC	CASSSGLVQYF
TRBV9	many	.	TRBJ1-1	TGTGCCAGCAGCGTATCTTCGGGGGGGGGTACGGCTTTCTTT	CASSVSSGGGTAFF
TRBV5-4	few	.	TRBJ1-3	TGTGCCAGCAGTTCCGGTAGTTACTCTGGAAACACCATATATTTT	CASSSGSYSGNTIYF
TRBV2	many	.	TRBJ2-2	TGTGCCAGCGCGAGAGAGAGTAACACCGGGGAGCTGTTTTTT	CASARESNTGELFF
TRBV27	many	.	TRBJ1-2	TGTGCCAGCAGTCCACGGGACCGATTGTATGGCTACACCTTC	CASSPRDRLYGYTF
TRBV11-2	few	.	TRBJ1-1	TGTGCCAGCAGCTTAGATCACCCAGTGAACACTGAAGCTTTCTTT	CASSLDHPVNTEAFF
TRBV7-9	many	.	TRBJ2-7	TGTGCCAGCAGCCCGGACTATTCCTACGAGCAGTACTTC	CASSPDYSYEQYF
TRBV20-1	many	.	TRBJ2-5	TGCAGTGCTAGAGATTTGAGGCTGGAGACCCAGTACTTC	CSARDLRLETQYF